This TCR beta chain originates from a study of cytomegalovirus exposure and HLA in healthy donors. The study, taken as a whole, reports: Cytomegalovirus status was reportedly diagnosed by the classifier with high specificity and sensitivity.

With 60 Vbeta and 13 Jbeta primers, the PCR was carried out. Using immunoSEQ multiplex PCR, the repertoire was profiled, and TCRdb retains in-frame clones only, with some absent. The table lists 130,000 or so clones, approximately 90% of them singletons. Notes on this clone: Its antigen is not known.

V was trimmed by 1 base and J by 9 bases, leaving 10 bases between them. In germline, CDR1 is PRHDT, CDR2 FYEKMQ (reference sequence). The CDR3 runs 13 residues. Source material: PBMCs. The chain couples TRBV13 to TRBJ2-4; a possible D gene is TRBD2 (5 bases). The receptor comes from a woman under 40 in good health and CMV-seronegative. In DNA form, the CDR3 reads TGTGCCAGCAGCTTAGAGGGCGAGGGCATTCAGTACTTC. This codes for CASSLEGEGIQYF.